The rows below give T cell receptor beta chains drawn from one sample of a study of identical twins. Each CDR3 protein is one row after TCRdb ran MiXCR on the 5' RACE reads. The profile shows 1.5 million to 2 million distinct CDR3 sequences, under 35% of them singletons. Sequencing was done on a sample of cord blood. The receptor set was obtained from a newborn girl in good health. The CDR3 runs from the conserved cysteine through the conserved F or W. The order of the fields is clone size, D gene, V gene, J gene, CDR3 protein, CDR3 DNA. A D gene is named only where the DNA matches it firmly. Size tells how often a clone was seen (once, few, many) or the class of an expanded clone, and some rows leave it out.

-,TRBD2,TRBV2,TRBJ2-3,CASSSGLAGQATQYF,TGTGCCAGCAGCTCCGGACTAGCGGGGCAGGCTACGCAGTATTTT
-,TRBD2,TRBV5-6,TRBJ2-7,CASSIPGTSGYYYEQYF,TGTGCCAGCAGCATCCCCGGGACTAGCGGCTATTACTACGAGCAGTACTTC
-,-,TRBV28,TRBJ1-2,CASSRGPDGYTF,TGTGCCAGCAGTCGGGGCCCCGATGGCTACACCTTC
-,TRBD1,TRBV20-1,TRBJ2-7,CSARARDRSTYEQYF,TGCAGTGCTAGGGCCCGGGACAGGTCTACCTACGAGCAGTACTTC
many,TRBD2,TRBV12-5,TRBJ2-3,CASGLAGTSERPDTQYF,TGTGCTAGTGGTTTGGCCGGGACTAGCGAGAGACCAGATACGCAGTATTTT
-,-,TRBV7-8,TRBJ2-1,CASSLDMQGLDEQFF,TGTGCCAGCAGCTTAGATATGCAGGGGCTGGATGAGCAGTTCTTC
few,TRBD1,TRBV11-1,TRBJ2-1,CASSQIRTGPLNEQFF,TGTGCCAGCAGCCAGATCCGGACAGGGCCCCTCAATGAGCAGTTCTTC
-,-,TRBV7-7,TRBJ2-1,CASSWGDSSFNEQFF,TGTGCTAGCAGCTGGGGCGACAGCTCCTTTAATGAGCAGTTCTTC
few,TRBD1,TRBV14,TRBJ2-1,CASSQGDRVINEQFF,TGTGCCAGCAGCCAAGGGGACAGGGTTATCAATGAGCAGTTCTTC
-,-,TRBV29-1,TRBJ2-1,CSVEVSWEQFF,TGCAGCGTTGAAGTTAGCTGGGAGCAGTTCTTC
many,-,TRBV29-1,TRBJ1-2,CSVTQGIDGYTF,TGCAGCGTCACTCAGGGGATCGATGGCTACACCTTC
-,-,TRBV14,TRBJ2-3,CASSQVMSGYTDTQYF,TGTGCCAGCAGCCAAGTTATGAGCGGATACACAGATACGCAGTATTTT
-,-,TRBV21-1,TRBJ2-5,CASSKGTGALQETQYF,TGTGCCAGCAGCAAAGGGACAGGGGCCTTACAAGAGACCCAGTACTTC
-,-,TRBV6-1,TRBJ1-2,CASSQAAHYGYTF,TGTGCCAGCAGTCAGGCGGCTCACTATGGCTACACCTTC
many,TRBD2,TRBV20-1,TRBJ2-7,CSALPSGRAYEQYF,TGCAGTGCTCTTCCTAGCGGGAGGGCCTACGAGCAGTACTTC
-,-,TRBV7-9,TRBJ2-3,CATRRTDTQYF,TGTGCCACGAGACGCACAGATACGCAGTATTTT
once,-,TRBV20-1,TRBJ2-1,CSARDKEIAYNEQFF,TGCAGTGCTAGAGATAAGGAGATTGCCTACAATGAGCAGTTCTTC
-,-,TRBV5-1,TRBJ1-6,CASSLDAQGHWSYNSPLHF,TGCGCCAGCAGCTTGGATGCCCAGGGCCATTGGTCCTATAATTCACCCCTCCACTTT
few,-,TRBV20-1,TRBJ1-6,CSARGGRNSPLHF,TGCAGTGCTAGAGGGGGTAGGAATTCACCCCTCCACTTT
-,TRBD2,TRBV5-1,TRBJ2-1,CASSLTSGSGEQFF,TGCGCCAGCAGCTTGACTAGCGGGAGCGGTGAGCAGTTCTTC
many,-,TRBV7-2,TRBJ2-7,CASSLDRSRGIYEQYF,TGTGCCAGCAGCTTAGATCGTTCTAGGGGAATCTACGAGCAGTACTTC
few,-,TRBV27,TRBJ2-3,CASSLLRAEAQYF,TGTGCCAGCAGTTTATTAAGAGCGGAGGCGCAGTATTTT
-,TRBD1,TRBV7-9,TRBJ1-1,CASSLVGTGVTEAFF,TGTGCCAGCAGCTTAGTCGGGACAGGGGTTACTGAAGCTTTCTTT
few,-,TRBV12-3/TRBV12-4,TRBJ1-1,CASSLYSDLSEAFF,TGTGCCAGCAGTTTGTATTCAGATCTCTCTGAAGCTTTCTTT
once,TRBD2,TRBV20-1,TRBJ2-2,CSARDLIAGGLNTGELFF,TGCAGTGCTAGAGATCTGATAGCGGGGGGCCTTAACACCGGGGAGCTGTTTTTT
-,-,TRBV27,TRBJ2-1,CASSPRVLGGTNEQFF,TGTGCCAGCAGTCCCAGGGTTTTGGGGGGAACTAATGAGCAGTTCTTC
few,TRBD2,TRBV30,TRBJ2-5,CAWSVTSGLETQYF,TGTGCCTGGAGTGTCACTAGCGGGTTAGAGACCCAGTACTTC
-,-,TRBV20-1,TRBJ1-1,CSAMAEAFF,TGCAGTGCTATGGCTGAAGCTTTCTTT
many,-,TRBV27,TRBJ2-3,CASSALRRDTQYF,TGTGCCAGCAGTGCCCTTCGCCGAGATACGCAGTATTTT
few,TRBD2,TRBV7-8,TRBJ2-1,CASSFLKHFTDRGGVLYNEQFF,TGTGCCAGCAGCTTTTTAAAACATTTCACCGACCGGGGGGGAGTATTGTACAATGAGCAGTTCTTC
once,TRBD1,TRBV20-1,TRBJ1-4,CSASPTGAGEKLFF,TGCAGTGCTTCTCCCACAGGGGCGGGGGAAAAACTGTTTTTT
-,TRBD1,TRBV12-3/TRBV12-4,TRBJ2-1,CASIGTGYNEQFF,TGTGCCAGCATCGGGACAGGGTACAATGAGCAGTTCTTC
few,-,TRBV2,TRBJ2-3,CASSEAGTLTDTQYF,TGTGCCAGCAGTGAAGCTGGGACGCTAACAGATACGCAGTATTTT
-,-,TRBV28,TRBJ1-3,CASRNLGVGNTIYF,TGTGCCAGCAGGAACTTGGGGGTTGGAAACACCATATATTTT
few,-,TRBV21-1,TRBJ2-5,CASSNGGANQETQYF,TGTGCCAGCAGCAATGGCGGGGCGAACCAAGAGACCCAGTACTTC
-,TRBD1,TRBV2,TRBJ1-2,CASQSTGNYGYTF,TGTGCCAGCCAGTCGACAGGGAACTATGGCTACACCTTC
-,-,TRBV6-1,TRBJ2-1,CASSEPGRANEQFF,TGTGCCAGCAGTGAACCCGGTAGGGCGAATGAGCAGTTCTTC
-,TRBD2,TRBV20-1,TRBJ2-7,CSARLAGVAYEQYF,TGCAGTGCTAGACTAGCGGGAGTGGCCTACGAGCAGTACTTC
few,-,TRBV5-5,TRBJ1-4,CASSFFHLPDEKLFF,TGTGCCAGCAGCTTTTTCCACCTCCCGGATGAAAAACTGTTTTTT
few,-,TRBV21-1,TRBJ2-3,CASSKVRQGGTDTQYF,TGTGCCAGCAGCAAGGTTAGACAGGGTGGAACAGATACGCAGTATTTT
-,-,TRBV6-6,TRBJ1-2,CASRSRGIYGYTF,TGTGCCAGCAGGTCGAGGGGCATCTATGGCTACACCTTC
-,-,TRBV12-3/TRBV12-4,TRBJ2-5,CASSVAGGTYF,-
-,TRBD1,TRBV11-2,TRBJ2-1,CASSAGTVQFF,TGTGCCAGCAGCGCCGGGACAGTTCAGTTCTTC
many,-,TRBV20-1,TRBJ2-4,CSADQTAKNIQYF,TGCAGTGCTGACCAAACAGCCAAAAACATTCAGTACTTC
few,TRBD2,TRBV27,TRBJ2-2,CASSLAGGKAGELFF,TGTGCCAGCAGTTTAGCGGGAGGGAAGGCCGGGGAGCTGTTTTTT
once,TRBD1,TRBV13,TRBJ1-4,CASSQQGGTNEKLFF,TGTGCCAGCAGCCAGCAGGGGGGAACTAATGAAAAACTGTTTTTT
-,TRBD2,TRBV3-1,TRBJ2-7,CASSQGLGLARRGEQYF,TGTGCCAGCAGCCAAGGCTTGGGACTAGCAAGACGGGGCGAGCAGTACTTC
-,TRBD2,TRBV27,TRBJ2-3,CASSLMTSGGADTQYF,TGTGCCAGCAGTCTAATGACTAGCGGGGGCGCAGATACGCAGTATTTT
many,TRBD2,TRBV4-2,TRBJ2-7,CASSPQSASGTYEQYF,TGTGCCAGCAGTCCACAATCGGCTAGCGGGACCTACGAGCAGTACTTC
few,-,TRBV20-1,TRBJ2-5,CSARGVGRETQYF,TGCAGTGCTAGGGGAGTGGGTCGGGAGACCCAGTACTTC